This T cell receptor beta chain came from a study of cytomegalovirus exposure and HLA in healthy donors. Study context: Earlier, 100 million to 120 million unique TCR beta sequences were recovered from approximately 180 million T cells by an analysis. Points from the study as a whole: The authors assumed roughly uniform sequencing depth across donors for presence/absence analyses. More clonal expansion characterized HLA-associated TCR beta chains than equally common others in a later analysis.

On this clone: The antigen remains unidentified.

A multiplex PCR was run with 60 Vbeta primers and 13 Jbeta primers. Repertoires were generated with immunoSEQ multiplex PCR, while TCRdb's copy carries only in-frame clones and drops some. The sample lists around 200,000 clones; less than 80% were seen once. V was pared by 2 bases and J by 8 bases, with 24 bases between. CDR1 is MNHNS, CDR2 SASEGT, per germline. The CDR3 extends over 17 amino acids. The sequence was collected from a girl aged 2 to 9 in good health and CMV-seronegative. The sample taken for sequencing was PBMCs. The gene calls are TRBV6-1 and TRBJ1-2, with D possibly matching TRBD1 (5 bases). The CDR3 is CASSEKRGGRSGDGYTF. The DNA for the CDR3 is TGTGCCAGCAGTGAAAAAAGGGGCGGCAGGTCAGGCGACGGCTACACCTTC.